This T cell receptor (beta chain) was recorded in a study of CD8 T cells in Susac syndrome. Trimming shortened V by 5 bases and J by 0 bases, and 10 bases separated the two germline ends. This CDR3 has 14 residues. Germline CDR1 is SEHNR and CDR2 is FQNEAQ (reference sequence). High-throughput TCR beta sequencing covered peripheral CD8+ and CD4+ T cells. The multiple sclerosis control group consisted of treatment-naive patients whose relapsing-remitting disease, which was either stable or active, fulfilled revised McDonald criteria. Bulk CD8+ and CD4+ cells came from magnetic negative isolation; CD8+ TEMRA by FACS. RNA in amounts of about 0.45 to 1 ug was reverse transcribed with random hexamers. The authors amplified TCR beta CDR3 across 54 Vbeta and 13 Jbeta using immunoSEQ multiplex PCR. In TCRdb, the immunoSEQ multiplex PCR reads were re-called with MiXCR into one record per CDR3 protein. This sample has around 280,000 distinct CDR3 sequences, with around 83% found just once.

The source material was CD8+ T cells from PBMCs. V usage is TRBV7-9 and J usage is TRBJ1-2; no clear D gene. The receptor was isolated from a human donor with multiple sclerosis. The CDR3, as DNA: TGTGCCAGCAGCCAGGACGTAGCTAACTATGGCTACACCTTC. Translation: CASSQDVANYGYTF.